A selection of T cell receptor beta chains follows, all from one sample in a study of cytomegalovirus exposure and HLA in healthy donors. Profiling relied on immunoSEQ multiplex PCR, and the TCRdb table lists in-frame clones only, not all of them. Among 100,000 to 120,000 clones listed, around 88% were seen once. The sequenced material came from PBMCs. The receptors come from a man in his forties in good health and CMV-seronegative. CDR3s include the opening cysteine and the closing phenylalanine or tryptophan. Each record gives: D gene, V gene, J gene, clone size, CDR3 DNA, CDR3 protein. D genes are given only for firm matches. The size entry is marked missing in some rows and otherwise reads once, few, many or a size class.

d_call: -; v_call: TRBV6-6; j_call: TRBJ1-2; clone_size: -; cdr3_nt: TGTGCCAGCAGTTACTCGGAGCGGGGGGGGACGCATGGCTACACCTTC; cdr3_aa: CASSYSERGGTHGYTF
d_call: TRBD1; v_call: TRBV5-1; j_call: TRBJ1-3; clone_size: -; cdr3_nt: TGCGCCAGCAGCTTGGAACAGGGGGCGTCCTCTGGAAACACCATATATTTT; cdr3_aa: CASSLEQGASSGNTIYF
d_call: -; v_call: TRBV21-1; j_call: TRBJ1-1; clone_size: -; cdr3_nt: TGTGCCAGCAGCAAATCCCCTATCCCCGACTTTGAAGCTTTCTTT; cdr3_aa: CASSKSPIPDFEAFF
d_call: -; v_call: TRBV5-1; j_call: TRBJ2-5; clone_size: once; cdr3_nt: TGCGCCAGCAGCCTCCCGGGGACAATTCGACCAGGGACCCAGTACTTC; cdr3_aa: CASSLPGTIRPGTQYF
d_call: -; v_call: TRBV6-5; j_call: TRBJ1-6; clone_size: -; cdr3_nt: TGTGCCAGCAAGGAGAAGCTTGTCTCACCCCTCCACTTT; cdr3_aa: CASKEKLVSPLHF
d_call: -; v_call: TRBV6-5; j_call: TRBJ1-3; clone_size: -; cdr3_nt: TGTGCCAGCAGTTGGGGAGCTGGAAACACCATATATTTT; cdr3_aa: CASSWGAGNTIYF
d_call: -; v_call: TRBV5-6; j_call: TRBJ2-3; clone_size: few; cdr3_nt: TGTGCCAGCAGCTTGGATCGGATGGAGACAGATACGCAGTATTTT; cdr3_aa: CASSLDRMETDTQYF
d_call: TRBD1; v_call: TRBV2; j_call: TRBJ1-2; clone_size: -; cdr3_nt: TGTGCCAGCAGCACAACTCTACAGGGGTGGCATGGCTACACCTTC; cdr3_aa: CASSTTLQGWHGYTF
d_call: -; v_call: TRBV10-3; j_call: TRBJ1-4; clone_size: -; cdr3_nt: TGTGCCATCAGTGAGTCGAAAGGGTTGGGGGGGCCTCTGTTTTTT; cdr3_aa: CAISESKGLGGPLFF
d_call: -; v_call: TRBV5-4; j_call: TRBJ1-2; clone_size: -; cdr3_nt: TGTGCCAGCAGCTTGGCGACAGGCCTCCGCGGCTACACCTTC; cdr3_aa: CASSLATGLRGYTF
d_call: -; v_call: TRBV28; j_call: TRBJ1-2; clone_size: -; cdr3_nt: TGTGCCAGCAGTTTATCACTAGCAGGCTATGGCTACACCTTC; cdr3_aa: CASSLSLAGYGYTF
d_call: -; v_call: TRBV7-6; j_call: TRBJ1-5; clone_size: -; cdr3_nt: TGTGCCAGCAGCCTGACCCTAGCGGGGCTGGAGGGCAATCAGCCCCAGCATTTT; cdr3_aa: CASSLTLAGLEGNQPQHF
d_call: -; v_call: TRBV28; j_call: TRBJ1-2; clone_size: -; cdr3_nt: TGTGCCAGCAGCCTCCCGGGGGGGGAAGACCTCTATGGCTACACCTTC; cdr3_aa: CASSLPGGEDLYGYTF
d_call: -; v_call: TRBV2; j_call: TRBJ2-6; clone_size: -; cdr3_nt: TGTGCCATCACTAGCTTCTCTGGGGCCAACGTCCTGACTTTC; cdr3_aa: CAITSFSGANVLTF
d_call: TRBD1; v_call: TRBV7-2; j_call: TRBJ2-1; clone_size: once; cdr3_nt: TGTGCCAGCAGCTTAAAACAGGGGGCTGGGGAGCAGTTCTTC; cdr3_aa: CASSLKQGAGEQFF
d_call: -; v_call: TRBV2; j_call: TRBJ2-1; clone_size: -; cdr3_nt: TGTGCCAGCAGACCCTACCTAGGTTACAATGAGCAGTTCTTC; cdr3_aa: CASRPYLGYNEQFF